The present entry profiles one T cell receptor beta chain with its context. Clones were read by immunoSEQ multiplex PCR, and TCRdb kept only the in-frame ones, dropping some. The sample holds some 100,000 clones, about 91% seen once. This specimen belongs to a study of siplizumab effects on memory and regulatory T cells. The CDR3 is made up of 13 amino acids. Trimming pared 2 bases from V and 3 bases from J, leaving 10 bases between. Germline CDR1 is GTSNPN and CDR2 is SVGIG (reference sequence). This TCR was recovered from a human donor in good health. The chain joins TRBV30 to TRBJ1-1, with D possibly being TRBD1 (5 bases). Sequenced sample: Tregs sorted from blood. The CDR3 region has the DNA TGTGCCTGGAGTTCGGCCAGGGACACTGAAGCTTTCTTT. Amino acids: CAWSSARDTEAFF.